This TCR beta chain stems from a study of response to subunit inactivated influenza vaccine. TCRdb re-called the RT-PCR reads through MiXCR, storing one row per CDR3 protein. The sample has about 540,000 distinct CDR3 sequences; approximately 14% are singletons. The CDR3 is made up of 13 amino acids. CDR1 is SEHNR, CDR2 FQNEAQ, per germline (reference sequence). V gave up 6 bases and J gave up 13 bases, with 16 bases separating them. V and J are TRBV7-9 and TRBJ1-6, with unresolved D. The receptor was isolated from a man aged 45-60 years who received an inactivated influenza vaccine. This sample comprised PBMCs from blood, obtained approximately 13 days after vaccination. DNA of the CDR3: TGTGCCAGCAGTGGCGAATCCGTTTTCCCCCTCCACTTT. This encodes CASSGESVFPLHF.